One and the same sample provided the 3 T cell receptor beta chains below, sequenced in a study of identical twins (dated by TCRdb to the mid-2010s). The library was obtained by 5' RACE. These reads were obtained on an Illumina HiSeq 2000. The public reads were reanalyzed by TCRdb: fastp trimming at Q25, MiXCR alignment, in-frame beta chains only. Every distinct CDR3 protein forms one entry, paired with its most common genes and DNA. In this sample the table shows about 260,000 distinct CDR3 sequences, about 7% of which occur a single time. 3% to 4% of the sample belongs to the ten largest clones. These data also formed part of another study, on yellow fever vaccine responses in identical twins.

Sequenced input: memory (CD45RO+) T cells sorted from blood. Explained via the paper, the cell subset or site label denotes: CD45RO+ enriched T cells. These receptors were taken from a woman younger than 35 in good health.

This clonotype was seen many times. The chain is built from TRBV12-3 or TRBV12-4 and TRBJ2-1; the match to TRBD2 covers 11 bases. CDR3 length equals 14 residues. V shed 4 bases, J shed 9 bases, and the junction held 5 bases outside the gene matches. CDR3 residues: CASSSLAGVPEQFF. In nucleotides, the CDR3 is TGTGCCAGCAGTTCACTAGCGGGAGTACCTGAGCAGTTCTTC.

This sequence joins TRBV7-2 and TRBJ2-1; tentatively, D is TRBD2 (6 bases). The germline V gene encodes CDR1 SGHTA and CDR2 FQGNSA. This CDR3 region has 15 residues. Deletions cut 1 base from V and 3 bases from J, with 10 bases between. In nucleotides, the CDR3 is TGTGCCAGCAGCTTAGTTCCCGGGGGCTACAATGAGCAGTTCTTC. Amino acid sequence: CASSLVPGGYNEQFF.

This clonotype was recorded many times. This chain links TRBV9 with TRBJ2-7; D gene ambiguous. CDR1 is SGDLS, CDR2 YYNGEE, per germline. This CDR3 has 15 residues. Trimming removed 0 bases at V and 3 bases at J, with 13 bases between. In DNA, the CDR3 is TGTGCCAGCAGCGTAGTAGATAGTGTAATCTACGAGCAGTACTTC. It is translated as CASSVVDSVIYEQYF.